The source of this T cell receptor beta chain is a study of early T cells in non-severe SARS-CoV-2 infection. Turning to the study itself: With bulk RNA from unsorted whole blood as input, sequencing yielded unpaired chains. Study observations and caveats: There was a bias toward anti-spike CD8 responses in VDJdb matching, which missed private and CD4 specificities.

The V end lost 2 bases, the J end lost 5 bases, and 22 bases lay between the germline ends. Germline V CDR1 and CDR2: SGHRS, YFSETQ. CDR3 size: 18 residues. Note on this clonotype: Its antigen is still unknown.

The TCR library protocol was used to attach unique molecular identifiers. These identifiers were attached to individual cDNA molecules. TCRdb re-called the 5' RACE reads through MiXCR, storing one row per CDR3 protein. The table has over 35,000 distinct CDR3 sequences, about 5.7% seen once. The chain carries TRBV5-1 and TRBJ2-2; tentatively, D is TRBD1 (5 bases). Sequenced here: whole blood, sampled at baseline. The sequence was obtained from an adult who was a healthcare worker with PCR-confirmed SARS-CoV-2 infection or an uninfected control (not recorded which). CDR3 nucleotides: TGCGCCAGCAGCTTATTGGCGCAGGGCATAGAAACAACCGGGGAGCTGTTTTTT. Amino acids: CASSLLAQGIETTGELFF.